One sample yielded the 22 T cell receptor beta chains listed below, sequenced in a study of control samples from healthy donors and cancer patients. This table comes from immunoSEQ multiplex PCR, and its TCRdb copy is limited to in-frame clones, with some not included. The sample has over 150,000 clones, about 94% seen once. The specimen sequenced was blood. Source of these receptors: a man in his forties in good health.

This clone was observed a single time. The chain links TRBV19 to TRBJ1-5, with D possibly TRBD1 on 5 matching bases. CDR1 is LNHDA and CDR2 is SQIVND in the germline V gene (reference sequence). This CDR3 comprises 16 residues. Trimming stripped 1 base from V and 6 bases from J, with 16 bases between. For the CDR3, the DNA is TGTGCCAGTAGTATAGGGGCAGGGTACGTTACTCAGCCCCAGCATTTT. It specifies CASSIGAGYVTQPQHF.

J is TRBJ1-1 and V is TRBV2; maybe TRBD1 (6 bases). The CDR3 runs 17 residues. The germline V gene has CDR1 SNHLY and CDR2 FYNNEI. V was trimmed by 11 bases and J by 3 bases, leaving 28 bases between them. The CDR3 DNA reads as TGTGCCCGCCGGCTACTTCGTACCAGGGAGGGGGACACTGAAGCTTTCTTT. This codes for CARRLLRTREGDTEAFF.

The rearrangement links TRBV5-1 to TRBJ2-5; TRBD1 agrees at 8 bases. Germline V gives CDR1 SGHRS, CDR2 YFSETQ. The ends lost 3 bases at V and 5 bases at J; junction bases unmatched: 12. The CDR3 runs 16 residues. In nucleotides, the CDR3 is TGCGCCAGCAGCTCCAGTGTACAGGGGGGCGGGGAGACCCAGTACTTC. Residues: CASSSSVQGGGETQYF.

The chain joins TRBV19 to TRBJ1-1; no clear D. V lost 3 bases to trimming and J lost 7 bases, with 6 bases between them. The CDR3 has 11 amino acids. Germline values: CDR1 LNHDA, CDR2 SQIVND (reference sequence). CDR3 coding DNA: TGTGCCAGTAGTATCGGGGTTGAAGCTTTCTTT. It codes for CASSIGVEAFF.

This chain connects TRBV12-3 or TRBV12-4 to TRBJ1-3; D remains ambiguous. This CDR3 is built from 11 residues. V was shortened by 5 bases and J by 4 bases, with 3 bases between the two germline ends. The CDR3 is CASSTGNTIYF. CDR3 coding DNA: TGTGCCAGCAGTACGGGAAACACCATATATTTT.

This chain connects TRBV5-1 to TRBJ2-1, with TRBD2 identical over 9 bases. The CDR3 sequence is 14 residues long. From germline, CDR1 is SGHRS and CDR2 YFSETQ. V lost 1 base to trimming and J lost 6 bases; unmatched junction nucleotides: 2. CDR3 sequence (DNA): TGCGCCAGCAGCTTGAGCGGGGGGTTCAATGAGCAGTTCTTC. Its translation is CASSLSGGFNEQFF.

The gene calls are TRBV5-6 and TRBJ2-2; D not resolved. Trimming took off 2 bases at V and 7 bases at J, with 15 bases between the two ends. The length of the CDR3 is 15 residues. Germline CDR1 and CDR2: SGHDT and YYEEEE. CDR3 nucleotide sequence: TGTGCCAGCAGCTTTACGTCAGGATCGGTCGGGGAGCTGTTTTTT. Protein: CASSFTSGSVGELFF.

The chain joins TRBV27 to TRBJ1-1; D ambiguous. CDR3 length: 12 residues. Germline V gene sequence: CDR1 MNHEY, CDR2 SMNVEV (reference sequence). The germline V and J ends were trimmed by 9 bases and 2 bases, with 10 bases remaining between them. The CDR3 nucleotides read TGTGCCAGGGTACAGAGAAACACTGAAGCTTTCTTT. Encoded protein: CARVQRNTEAFF.

The gene calls are TRBV9 and TRBJ2-5, with D hard to call. The ends were cut back, 3 bases at V and 5 bases at J, with 17 bases in the middle. Germline-derived CDR1 and CDR2 are SGDLS and YYNGEE. CDR3 size: 15 residues. This CDR3 reads CASSATVRMAETQYF. The CDR3 region has the DNA TGTGCCAGCAGCGCAACCGTCAGGATGGCGGAGACCCAGTACTTC.

A word on this clone: In the same sample, other DNA sequences code for this CDR3. The chain links TRBV9 to TRBJ1-1; 10 positions match TRBD1. This CDR3 contains 16 residues. CDR1 is SGDLS and CDR2 is YYNGEE in the germline V gene. V was pared by 3 bases and J by 3 bases, with 8 bases of the junction left unmatched. CDR3 sequence reads: CASSAGTGVRYTEAFF. The CDR3 DNA reads TGTGCCAGCAGCGCGGGGACAGGGGTACGGTACACTGAAGCTTTCTTT.

As for this clone: The junction and the germline gene differ at one end; a read error may be behind it. The chain combines TRBV18 with TRBJ1-1, with D unresolved. Germline V gene lookup returns CDR1 KGHSH and CDR2 LQKENI. This CDR3 has 12 amino acids. The CDR3 reads CASSAPSAEAFF. The CDR3, as DNA: TGTGCCAGCTCAGCACCGTCCGCTGAAGCTTTCTTT.

The gene calls are TRBV6-2 or TRBV6-3 and TRBJ1-5, with TRBD1 as a possible D gene (6 bases). Germline assignment: CDR1 MNHEY and CDR2 SVGEGT. This CDR3 region has 14 residues. Trimming took 4 bases from V and 4 from J, leaving 11 bases between them. This CDR3 reads CASSSGGGNQPQHF. Written as DNA, the CDR3 is TGTGCCAGCAGTTCAGGAGGGGGAAATCAGCCCCAGCATTTT.

V gene TRBV18 combines with J gene TRBJ1-3; unclear D gene. The CDR3 runs 16 residues. Germline V lookup: CDR1 KGHSH, CDR2 LQKENI. The V end was cut by 3 bases, the J end by 3 bases, with 15 bases between. CDR3 protein: CASSPAITGVGNTIYF. As DNA, the CDR3 is TGTGCCAGCTCACCGGCCATCACCGGCGTTGGAAACACCATATATTTT. Full variable domain (remainder filled in from reference TRBV18 and TRBJ1-3): NAGVMQNPRHLVRRRGQEARLRCSPMKGHSHVYWYRQLPEEGLKFMVYLQKENIIDESGMPKERFSAEFPKEGPSILRIQQVVRGDSAAYFCASSPAITGVGNTIYFGEGSWLTVV.

V usage is TRBV19 and J usage is TRBJ1-1; TRBD1 might be the D (5 bases). CDR1 and CDR2 (germline): LNHDA, SQIVND (reference sequence). Trimming cost V 1 base and J 7 bases, with 10 bases left between them. This CDR3 contains 13 residues. In DNA, the CDR3 is TGTGCCAGTAGTATAGGCCCAGGGCGTGAAGCTTTCTTT. Residues: CASSIGPGREAFF.

The chain uses TRBV5-1 and TRBJ2-7; 8 bases align to TRBD1. CDR1 is SGHRS, CDR2 YFSETQ, per germline. The CDR3 runs 14 residues. The junction had 7 bases not matched to a gene; V was cut back by 5 bases and J by 3 bases. The CDR3 spells CASSRGQGHYEQYF. As DNA, the CDR3 is TGCGCCAGCAGTCGTGGACAGGGACACTACGAGCAGTACTTC. Using reference TRBV5-1 and TRBJ2-7 for the parts outside the CDR3, the full variable domain is KAGVTQTPRYLIKTRGQQVTLSCSPISGHRSVSWYQQTPGQGLQFLFEYFSETQRNKGNFPGRFSGRQFSNSRSEMNVSTLELGDSALYLCASSRGQGHYEQYFGPGTRLTVT.

The gene calls are TRBV12-3 or TRBV12-4 and TRBJ1-1; D remains ambiguous. The V gene lost 4 bases and the J gene lost 1 base, with 7 bases spanning the gap. This CDR3 is built from 13 residues. In DNA form, the CDR3 reads TGTGCCAGCAGTTCCAACCCGAACACTGAAGCTTTCTTT. As protein: CASSSNPNTEAFF.

This clone was counted once. V is TRBV3-1 (or the pseudogene TRBV3-2) and J is TRBJ2-3, with TRBD2 matching over 9 bases. This CDR3 spans 15 amino acids. Germline V gives CDR1 LGHDT, CDR2 YNNKEL (reference sequence). V gave up 6 bases and J gave up 4 bases; unmatched junction bases: 8. CDR3 bases: TGTGCCAGCAGTCGGCGGGGGGGCCAGGCAGATACGCAGTATTTT. It is translated as CASSRRGGQADTQYF.

About this clone: This CDR3 is also generated by other DNA sequences in the sample. The chain combines TRBV10-2 with TRBJ1-2; a weak D match, TRBD1 (6 bases). The ends were cut back, 7 bases at V and 4 bases at J, with 10 bases in the middle. This CDR3 is 12 amino acids long. The germline gives CDR1 WSHSY, CDR2 SAAADI. The CDR3 loop is CASTGERYGYTF. In nucleotides, the CDR3 is TGCGCCAGCACAGGGGAACGCTATGGCTACACCTTC.

This chain links TRBV19 with TRBJ1-4, with 10 bases matching TRBD1. Per germline, CDR1 LNHDA and CDR2 SQIVND (reference sequence). V shed 5 bases and J 8 bases; nucleotides not matched to a gene: 11. The CDR3 runs to 16 residues. The CDR3 DNA reads as TGTGCCAGTAGTGCTAACCCCGGGACAGGGGCCGAAAAACTGTTTTTT. It yields the protein CASSANPGTGAEKLFF. The variable domain in full, with the rest retrieved from reference TRBV19 and TRBJ1-4, is DGGITQSPKYLFRKEGQNVTLSCEQNLNHDAMYWYRQDPGQGLRLIYYSQIVNDFQKGDIAEGYSVSREKKESFPLTVTSAQKNPTAFYLCASSANPGTGAEKLFFGSGTQLSVL.

This CDR3 is CASSFQAGNQPQHF. The CDR3 coding sequence is TGTGCCAGCAGTTTCCAGGCCGGCAATCAGCCCCAGCATTTT. The chain links TRBV27 to TRBJ1-5; D not resolved. Germline lookup yields CDR1 MNHEY and CDR2 SMNVEV (reference sequence). Trimming left V 3 bases short and J 2 bases short, with 8 bases between. The CDR3 loop spans 14 amino acids.

This sequence joins TRBV10-1 and TRBJ2-3; a possible D gene is TRBD1 (6 bases). CDR3 length: 14 amino acids. Germline loops: CDR1 WNHNN, CDR2 SYGVQD (reference sequence). V shed 3 bases and J shed 4 bases, with 11 bases lying between them. Here the CDR3 reads CASSDPSGADTQYF. The CDR3 nucleotides read TGCGCCAGCAGTGACCCTTCAGGGGCAGATACGCAGTATTTT.

Worth noting for this clone: The sample carries other DNA sequences with the same CDR3. The chain joins TRBV7-8 to TRBJ2-3, with D unclear. Germline CDR1 and CDR2: SGHVS and FQNEAQ. Trimming cost V 3 bases and J 4 bases, with 8 bases left between them. This CDR3 region has 13 residues. The CDR3 is CASSLMGSDTQYF. Written as DNA, the CDR3 is TGTGCCAGCAGCTTGATGGGTTCAGATACGCAGTATTTT. Filled out from reference TRBV7-8 and TRBJ2-3, the complete variable domain reads GAGVSQSPRYKVAKRGQDVALRCDPISGHVSLFWYQQALGQGPEFLTYFQNEAQLDKSGLPSDRFFAERPEGSVSTLKIQRTQQEDSAVYLCASSLMGSDTQYFGPGTRLTVL.